This TCR beta chain was profiled in a study of T cell clones after liver transplantation. CD3+CD4+ and CD3+CD8+ cells were FACS-sorted from thawed unstimulated PBMCs. Sequencing was performed with immunoSEQ multiplex PCR; in TCRdb, only in-frame clones are kept and a portion is missing. Of 55,000 to 75,000 clones listed, around three quarters were seen once; the top ten hold roughly 2.8%. V lost 3 bases and J lost 11; bases outside the gene matches: 6. Germline-derived CDR1 and CDR2 are MGHDK and SYGVNS. There are 12 residues in the CDR3. This chain uses TRBV25-1 with TRBJ1-1, with 7 bases lining up with TRBD1. The sequenced sample was CD4+ T cells from blood, obtained at the approximately 15-month timepoint. The clonotype comes from a human patient who received a liver transplant. The graft donor may have contributed some T cells. The chain's CDR3 is CASSDPVTGAFF. The CDR3 DNA sequence: TGTGCCAGCAGTGACCCAGTGACAGGGGCTTTCTTT.